These T cell receptor beta chains were read from a single sample in a study of cytotoxic CD8 clonotypes in ibrutinib-treated CLL. Using immunoSEQ multiplex PCR, the repertoire was profiled, and TCRdb retains in-frame clones only, with some absent. The table lists about 92,000 clones, 60% to 80% of them singletons. Sequencing used PBMCs, obtained after 24 months of ibrutinib treatment. These receptors originate from a human donor with chronic lymphocytic leukemia. CDR3s include the opening cysteine and the closing phenylalanine or tryptophan. The D gene is left open where the match is weak. Clone size is not always given. Where it is, it says once, few, many or a class for expanded clones.

cdr3_length	d_call	clone_size	v_call	j_call	cdr3_nt	cdr3_aa
16	TRBD1	.	TRBV2	TRBJ2-1	TGTGCCAGCATTAGGTCGGACAGGGTTTTTCGTGAGGTGGAGTTCTTC	CASIRSDRVFREVEFF
13	.	once	TRBV10-3	TRBJ2-1	TGTGCCATCAGTGCTACTAGCTATAGTGAGCAGTTCTTC	CAISATSYSEQFF
14	.	.	TRBV28	TRBJ1-5	TGTGCCAGCAGTTTGAGTCAGTGGAATCAGCCCCAGCATTTT	CASSLSQWNQPQHF
14	.	.	TRBV7-9	TRBJ2-1	TGTGCCAGCACCCTGATTCGGGGAAACAATGAGCAGTTCTTC	CASTLIRGNNEQFF
14	TRBD1	.	TRBV29-1	TRBJ2-3	TGCAGCGTTGCTGGGACAGGGAAATCAGATACGCAGTATTTT	CSVAGTGKSDTQYF
15	TRBD2	.	TRBV15	TRBJ2-3	TGTGCCACCAGCAGAGTTAGCGGGAGGGTAGATACGCAGTATTTT	CATSRVSGRVDTQYF
16	.	once	TRBV19	TRBJ2-7	TGTGCCAGTAGTCTCCGCGGCAGGGTTCTCTCCTACGAGCAGTACTTC	CASSLRGRVLSYEQYF
14	.	few	TRBV2	TRBJ2-1	TGTGCCAGCAGTCAAAGGGCAAACGGGAATGAGCAGTTCTTC	CASSQRANGNEQFF
15	TRBD2	.	TRBV10-3	TRBJ2-5	TGTGCCATCGGGGGGGCGCGGGAGGATCGAGAGACCCAGTACTTC	CAIGGAREDRETQYF
14	.	medium-sized	TRBV5-1	TRBJ1-1	TGCGCCAGCAGCTTGAGGGGTGGGAACACTGAAGCTTTCTTT	CASSLRGGNTEAFF
11	.	few	TRBV21-1	TRBJ2-3	TGTGCCAGCAGCAAGGAGGATACGCAGTATTTT	CASSKEDTQYF
13	.	.	TRBV21-1	TRBJ1-1	TGTGCCAGCAGCCCACGGAAGGACACTGAAGCTTTCTTT	CASSPRKDTEAFF
15	.	.	TRBV6-5	TRBJ1-2	TGTGCCAGCAGTTACTCGTCCAGGGGTAGCTATGGCTACACCTTC	CASSYSSRGSYGYTF
13	.	once	TRBV5-1	TRBJ1-2	TGCGCCAGCAGCGCGGACGGGCTCTATGGCTACACCTTC	CASSADGLYGYTF
15	.	few	TRBV19	TRBJ2-7	TGTGCCAGTAGTACCCTGGACAGTCTCCAGGCCGAGCAGTACTTC	CASSTLDSLQAEQYF
13	TRBD1	.	TRBV14	TRBJ1-2	TGTGCCAGCAGCCACAGGGGGAGCTATGGCTACACCTTC	CASSHRGSYGYTF
17	TRBD1	.	TRBV5-8	TRBJ1-5	TGTGCCAGCAGTCTTGAGAAGACAGGGGGCGGGGGTCAGCCCCAGCATTTT	CASSLEKTGGGGQPQHF
13	.	.	TRBV10-3	TRBJ2-7	TGTGCCATCAGACCACAGGGCTCCTACGAGCAGTACTTC	CAIRPQGSYEQYF
15	.	.	TRBV2	TRBJ2-7	TGTGCCAGCAGTGAAGCGCAGGGATCTCGGTACGAGCAGTACTTC	CASSEAQGSRYEQYF
14	TRBD1	.	TRBV5-6	TRBJ1-3	TGTGCCAGCAGCTTCCGGGACAGGAGAAACACCATATATTTT	CASSFRDRRNTIYF
15	.	.	TRBV6-1	TRBJ2-3	TGTGCCAGCACCTTAGACCCACGTAGCACAGATACGCAGTATTTT	CASTLDPRSTDTQYF
20	.	.	TRBV30	TRBJ2-3	TGTGCCTGGAGTGTACCAGGAAGCTTAGGATCCCCGGGAGATGCAGATACGCAGTATTTT	CAWSVPGSLGSPGDADTQYF
15	TRBD2	.	TRBV10-3	TRBJ2-7	TGTGCCATCAGGGGGACTAGCGGGCTCTCCTACGAGCAGTACTTC	CAIRGTSGLSYEQYF
17	TRBD2	few	TRBV7-9	TRBJ2-6	TGTGCCAGCAGCTTCCCCTTAGCGGGAGCTGGGGCCAACGTCCTGACTTTC	CASSFPLAGAGANVLTF
13	.	many	TRBV2	TRBJ1-1	TGTGCCAGCAGTTACTACCGGGACGGTGAAGCTTTCTTT	CASSYYRDGEAFF
12	.	.	TRBV2	TRBJ2-7	TGTGCCAGCAGTAGACAGGCCTACGAGCAGTACTTC	CASSRQAYEQYF
15	TRBD1	.	TRBV28	TRBJ2-7	TGTGCCAGCAGTGGACAGGGTTTTGCAAGCTACGAGCAGTACTTC	CASSGQGFASYEQYF
14	TRBD2	.	TRBV7-9	TRBJ2-3	TGTGCCAGCAGCATGGGACTAGCGGGCGATACGCAGTATTTT	CASSMGLAGDTQYF
16	.	many	TRBV5-5	TRBJ2-1	TGTGCCAGCAGCCAAGATACACAGTCTCAGGGGAATGAGCAGTTCTTC	CASSQDTQSQGNEQFF
14	TRBD2	.	TRBV19	TRBJ2-3	TGTGCCAGTAGCACAAGCGGGAACACAGATACGCAGTATTTT	CASSTSGNTDTQYF
13	.	.	TRBV15	TRBJ2-1	TGTGCCGTAGGGGATTGGCCCTACAATGAGCAGTTCTTC	CAVGDWPYNEQFF
15	.	.	TRBV7-6	TRBJ2-1	TGTGCCAGCAGCCCGCTTGGGGGCGCGACTCAGGAGCAGTTCTTC	CASSPLGGATQEQFF
15	TRBD1	.	TRBV28	TRBJ1-1	TGTGCCAGCACCGCCGGTGACAGGGTCTACACTGAAGCTTTCTTT	CASTAGDRVYTEAFF
15	.	.	TRBV6-5	TRBJ2-7	TGTGCCAGCAGACAAAGGGACCTACCCTCCTACGAGCAGTACTTC	CASRQRDLPSYEQYF
13	.	few	TRBV28	TRBJ2-5	TGTGCCAGCAGTCGAGGGGATCGAGAGACCCAGTACTTC	CASSRGDRETQYF
14	.	few	TRBV5-4	TRBJ2-2	TGTGCCAGCAGCTTGCCCGAACGTGCTGGGGAGCTGTTTTTT	CASSLPERAGELFF
15	.	.	TRBV6-1	TRBJ1-5	TGTGCCAGCAGTGCTGGCATGGCCAAGGAGGGGGCCCAGCATTTT	CASSAGMAKEGAQHF
15	.	.	TRBV14	TRBJ2-5	TGTGCCAGCAGCCGTAACAGGGGCCGGGGGGAGACCCAGTACTTC	CASSRNRGRGETQYF
15	.	.	TRBV5-4	TRBJ2-1	TGTGCCAGCAGCTTGGACAGGTCTGCCTACAATGAGCAGTTCTTC	CASSLDRSAYNEQFF
15	.	.	TRBV6-5	TRBJ1-4	TGTGCCAGCAGTTACTCGACTCCTCTTAGAGAAAAACTGTTTTTT	CASSYSTPLREKLFF
14	TRBD1	.	TRBV10-2	TRBJ2-2	TGCGCCAGCAGGGACAGGGGGCGAAGCGGGGAGCTGTTTTTT	CASRDRGRSGELFF
14	.	many	TRBV11-2	TRBJ2-7	TGTGCCAGCAGCTTAGATCTGGTAACTATCCTGCAGTACTTC	CASSLDLVTILQYF
13	.	.	TRBV7-9	TRBJ1-2	TGTGCCAGCAGCTTAGAAGGCCCGGGGGGCTACACCTTC	CASSLEGPGGYTF
14	.	few	TRBV5-1	TRBJ2-3	TGCGCCAGCAGCTTATTAACTACGGCAGATACGCAGTATTTT	CASSLLTTADTQYF
14	.	.	TRBV4-1	TRBJ2-7	TGCGCCAGCAGCCAAGTATGGCCGTCCTACGAGCAGTACTTC	CASSQVWPSYEQYF
15	.	.	TRBV7-9	TRBJ1-1	TGTGCCAGCAGCCCGAACCTACAGGATAACACTGAAGCTTTCTTT	CASSPNLQDNTEAFF